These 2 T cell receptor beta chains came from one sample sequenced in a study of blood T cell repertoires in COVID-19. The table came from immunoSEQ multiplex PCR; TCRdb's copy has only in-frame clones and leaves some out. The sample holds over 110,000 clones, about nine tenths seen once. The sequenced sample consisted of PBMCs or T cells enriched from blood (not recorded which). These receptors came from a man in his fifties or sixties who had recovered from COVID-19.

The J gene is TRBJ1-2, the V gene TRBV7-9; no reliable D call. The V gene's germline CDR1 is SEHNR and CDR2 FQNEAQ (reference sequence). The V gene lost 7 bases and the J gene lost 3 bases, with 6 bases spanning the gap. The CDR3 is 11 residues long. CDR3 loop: CASTGDYGYTF. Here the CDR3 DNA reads TGTGCCAGCACAGGAGACTATGGCTACACCTTC.

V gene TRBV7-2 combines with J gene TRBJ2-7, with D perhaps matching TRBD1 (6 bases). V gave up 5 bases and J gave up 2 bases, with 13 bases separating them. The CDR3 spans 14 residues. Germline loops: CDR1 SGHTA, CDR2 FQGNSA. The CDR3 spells CASSISTGPYEQYF. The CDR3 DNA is TGTGCCAGCAGCATTTCGACAGGACCCTACGAGCAGTACTTC.